This note documents a single TCR beta chain sequence. Using immunoSEQ multiplex PCR, the repertoire was profiled, and TCRdb retains in-frame clones only, with some absent. The profile shows about 200,000 clones, around 88% of them singletons. This sample stems from a study of cytomegalovirus exposure and HLA in healthy donors. With 3 bases clipped from V and 6 bases from J, the junction kept 12 bases outside the gene matches. CDR1 SGDLS and CDR2 YYNGEE come from the germline V gene. This CDR3 contains 15 residues. The sequencing sample was made of PBMCs. The TCR sequence derives from a young woman in good health and CMV-seronegative. This chain links TRBV9 with TRBJ2-7, with 7 bases identical to TRBD2. The chain's CDR3 is CASSGGEGGSREQYF. The CDR3 nucleotides read TGTGCCAGCAGCGGCGGGGAGGGAGGCTCTCGCGAGCAGTACTTC.